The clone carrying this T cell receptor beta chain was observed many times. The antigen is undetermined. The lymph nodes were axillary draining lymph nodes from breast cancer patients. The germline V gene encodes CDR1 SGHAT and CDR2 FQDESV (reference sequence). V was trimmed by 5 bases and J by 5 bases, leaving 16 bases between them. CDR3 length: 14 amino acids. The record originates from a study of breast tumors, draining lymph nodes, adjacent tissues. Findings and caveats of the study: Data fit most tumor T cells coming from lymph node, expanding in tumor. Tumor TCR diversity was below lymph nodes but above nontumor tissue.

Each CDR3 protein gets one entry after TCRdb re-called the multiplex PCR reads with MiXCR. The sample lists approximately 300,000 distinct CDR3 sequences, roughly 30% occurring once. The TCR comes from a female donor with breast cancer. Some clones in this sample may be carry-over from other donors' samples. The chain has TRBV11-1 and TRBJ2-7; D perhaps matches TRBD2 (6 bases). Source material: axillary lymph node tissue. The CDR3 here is CASSHLAGYDEQYF. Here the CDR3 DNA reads TGTGCCAGCAGCCACTTGGCGGGATACGACGAGCAGTACTTC.